These 19 T cell receptor beta chains share one sample of origin, sequenced in a study of cytomegalovirus exposure and HLA in healthy donors. This table comes from immunoSEQ multiplex PCR, and its TCRdb copy is limited to in-frame clones, with some not included. The data hold 97,000 or so clones, with 87% observed a single time. The specimen was PBMCs. The receptors were sampled from a woman in her thirties in good health and CMV-seronegative.

As DNA, the CDR3 is TGTGCCAGCAGTACCGGGACAGCGAACACCGGGGAGCTGTTTTTT. This translates into CASSTGTANTGELFF. The chain links TRBV6-4 to TRBJ2-2; 7 bases map to TRBD1. The CDR3 is 15 residues long. J was trimmed by 0 bases and V by 5 bases; bases with no gene match: 3. Germline loops: CDR1 MRHNA, CDR2 SNTAGT.

The chain combines TRBV9 with TRBJ1-2; no clear D. Germline-derived CDR1 and CDR2 are SGDLS and YYNGEE. This CDR3 has 14 amino acids. Trimming shortened V by 1 base and J by 5 bases, and 12 bases separated the two germline ends. The DNA of the CDR3 is TGTGCCAGCAGCGTAACTGGAGACCTTTATGGCTACACCTTC. Amino acids: CASSVTGDLYGYTF.

Turning to this clone: Compared with germline, one end of the junction differs, possibly owing to a read error. The chain uses TRBV29-1 and TRBJ1-2; weak D call: TRBD1 (5 bases). Germline CDR1 and CDR2: SQVTM and ANQGSEA. The CDR3 loop spans 10 amino acids. The CDR3 loop reads CSVQGVSDSF. The CDR3 coding sequence is TGCAGCGTTCAAGGGGTTTCTGACTCCTTC.

This clone appeared a single time. J is TRBJ1-1 and V is TRBV21-1; TRBD1 is the table's D call, not checked against the DNA. TRBV21-1 counts as a pseudogene. The CDR3 runs 15 residues. The CDR3 DNA reads as TGTGCCAGCAGCCGCCGGGACAACACCTGCACTGAAGCTTTCTTT. Protein sequence: CASSRRDNTCTEAFF.

The chain recombines TRBV7-9 with TRBJ1-4; TRBD1 matches 12 bases. V dropped 3 bases and J dropped 0; count of bases not matched to a gene: 8. The CDR3 extends over 19 amino acids. Germline CDR1 reads SEHNR; CDR2 reads FQNEAQ (reference sequence). The chain's CDR3 is CASSFTGTGGTATNEKLFF. In nucleotides, the CDR3 is TGTGCCAGCAGCTTCACCGGGACAGGGGGCACTGCAACTAATGAAAAACTGTTTTTT. Complete variable domain (other parts from reference TRBV7-9 and TRBJ1-4): DTGVSQNPRHKITKRGQNVTFRCDPISEHNRLYWYRQTLGQGPEFLTYFQNEAQLEKSRLLSDRFSAERPKGSFSTLEIQRTEQGDSAMYLCASSFTGTGGTATNEKLFFGSGTQLSVL.

The chain uses TRBV29-1 and TRBJ2-7; TRBD2 is a possible D gene (7 bases). Germline V lookup: CDR1 SQVTM, CDR2 ANQGSEA. The CDR3 consists of 13 residues. With 7 bases removed from V and 1 base from J, the gap between germline ends came to 14 bases. The CDR3 nucleotides read TGCAGCGCCGCCGGGGGGCGGTCCTACGAGCAGTACTTC. Translation gives CSAAGGRSYEQYF.

The V gene is TRBV18, the J gene TRBJ1-6; D is ambiguous. V lost 1 base to trimming and J lost 9 bases, with 10 bases between them. The CDR3 sequence is 14 residues long. CDR1 is KGHSH, CDR2 LQKENI, per germline. The CDR3: CASSPLQEGSPLHF. The CDR3 region has the DNA TGTGCCAGCTCACCACTCCAGGAAGGTTCACCCCTCCACTTT.

This clone was found a few times. The CDR3 here is CASSHRDSDPYNEQFF. CDR3 bases: TGCGCCAGCAGCCACCGGGACTCGGACCCCTACAATGAGCAGTTCTTC. This rearrangement joins TRBV5-1 to TRBJ2-1; D perhaps matches TRBD2 (6 bases). Trimming took off 4 bases at V and 2 bases at J, with 16 bases between the two ends. CDR1 and CDR2 (germline): SGHRS, YFSETQ. CDR3 length: 16 amino acids. The full variable domain, rest sourced from reference TRBV5-1 and TRBJ2-1, is KAGVTQTPRYLIKTRGQQVTLSCSPISGHRSVSWYQQTPGQGLQFLFEYFSETQRNKGNFPGRFSGRQFSNSRSEMNVSTLELGDSALYLCASSHRDSDPYNEQFFGPGTRLTVL.

The chain is built from TRBV6-6 and TRBJ1-2; 9 nucleotides agree with TRBD1. The ends lost 7 bases at V and 7 bases at J; junction bases unmatched: 10. The CDR3 loop spans 14 amino acids. Germline V gene lookup returns CDR1 MNHNY and CDR2 SVGAGI (reference sequence). The CDR3 spells CASKIDRGYGGYTF. CDR3 coding DNA: TGTGCCAGCAAAATAGACAGGGGGTACGGTGGCTACACCTTC.

J is TRBJ1-5 and V is TRBV28, with TRBD1 matching 7 bases. The CDR3 runs to 15 residues. The V gene end was trimmed by 3 bases and the J gene end by 4 bases; junction bases not matched to a gene: 6. CDR1 and CDR2 (germline): MDHEN, SYDVKM. The CDR3 here is CASSFWGTANQPQHF. For the CDR3, the DNA is TGTGCCAGCAGTTTCTGGGGGACAGCGAATCAGCCCCAGCATTTT.

The CDR3 sequence is CASSPYSAGPTGELFF. CDR3 nucleotides: TGTGCCAGCAGCCCCTACTCTGCGGGGCCAACCGGGGAGCTGTTTTTT. J is TRBJ2-2 and V is TRBV7-2; a weak D match, TRBD2 (6 bases). V shed 5 bases and J shed 5 bases, with 18 bases lying between them. The CDR3 totals 16 residues. Germline V lookup: CDR1 SGHTA, CDR2 FQGNSA.

V is TRBV11-2 and J is TRBJ2-5, with 8 bases fitting TRBD1. Per the germline V gene, CDR1 is SGHAT and CDR2 is FQNNGV. The ends lost 5 bases at V and 3 bases at J; junction bases unmatched: 5. The CDR3 is made up of 14 amino acids. CDR3 sequence reads: CASSQQGGKETQYF. The CDR3 bases are TGTGCCAGCAGCCAACAGGGGGGTAAAGAGACCCAGTACTTC. Filled out from reference TRBV11-2 and TRBJ2-5, the complete variable domain reads EAGVAQSPRYKIIEKRQSVAFWCNPISGHATLYWYQQILGQGPKLLIQFQNNGVVDDSQLPKDRFSAERLKGVDSTLKIQPAKLEDSAVYLCASSQQGGKETQYFGPGTRLLVL.

The rearrangement joins TRBV19 to TRBJ2-7; TRBD2 is a possible D gene (5 bases). The CDR3 runs to 13 residues. Trimming left V 7 bases short and J 4 bases short, with 14 bases between. Per the germline V gene, CDR1 is LNHDA and CDR2 is SQIVND (reference sequence). Here the CDR3 reads CASNGGLGYEQYF. CDR3 nucleotides: TGTGCCAGTAACGGAGGCCTGGGGTACGAGCAGTACTTC.

The chain joins TRBV14 to TRBJ1-1; D remains ambiguous. V was pared by 3 bases and J by 8 bases, with 13 bases between. Germline V CDR1 and CDR2: SGHDN, FVKESK. This CDR3 spans 13 amino acids. CDR3 region: CASSQELGGEAFF. Here the CDR3 DNA reads TGTGCCAGCAGCCAGGAATTGGGAGGAGAAGCTTTCTTT.

This chain connects TRBV27 to TRBJ2-2, with 9 bases that match TRBD1. Per germline, CDR1 MNHEY and CDR2 SMNVEV (reference sequence). The CDR3 length is 18 residues. V dropped 2 bases and J dropped 0; count of bases not matched to a gene: 7. The CDR3 sequence is CASSLRGRDRANTGELFF. In DNA, the CDR3 is TGTGCCAGCAGTTTAAGGGGCCGGGACAGGGCGAACACCGGGGAGCTGTTTTTT.

The chain employs TRBV5-1 and TRBJ2-3; 9 bases align to TRBD2. The CDR3 is made up of 16 amino acids. Germline V lookup: CDR1 SGHRS, CDR2 YFSETQ. The trim removed 5 bases at V and 0 bases at J, leaving 7 bases unmatched. DNA for the CDR3: TGCGCCAGCAGTGTCGGGCTAGCGGGAAGCACAGATACGCAGTATTTT. Protein sequence: CASSVGLAGSTDTQYF.

The V and J genes are TRBV2 and TRBJ1-1; possibly TRBD1 for D (6 bases). CDR1 and CDR2 (germline): SNHLY, FYNNEI. The germline V and J ends were trimmed by 10 bases and 1 base, with 13 bases remaining between them. CDR3 length equals 13 residues. The CDR3 DNA reads as TGTGCCAACAAAGGACAGCCGAACACTGAAGCTTTCTTT. Translated: CANKGQPNTEAFF.

The V and J genes are TRBV7-3 and TRBJ2-1; 14 positions match TRBD2. The CDR3 covers 19 residues. V lost 5 bases and J lost 10; bases outside the gene matches: 19. The germline V gene encodes CDR1 SGHTA and CDR2 FQGTGA. CDR3 coding DNA: TGTGCCAGCAGCATCGACGGGACTAGCGGGAGTCTATGGCGGCGCGAGCAGTTCTTC. This translates into CASSIDGTSGSLWRREQFF.

This CDR3 reads CASTAGWGSSYEQYF. In DNA, the CDR3 is TGTGCCAGCACCGCAGGGTGGGGAAGCTCCTACGAGCAGTACTTC. V gene TRBV7-9 combines with J gene TRBJ2-7, with D possibly matching TRBD1 (5 bases). This CDR3 has 15 residues. The V end was cut by 7 bases, the J end by 0 bases, with 16 bases between. Germline CDR1 and CDR2: SEHNR and FQNEAQ (reference sequence). The entire variable domain, with the rest obtained from reference TRBV7-9 and TRBJ2-7, is as follows: DTGVSQNPRHKITKRGQNVTFRCDPISEHNRLYWYRQTLGQGPEFLTYFQNEAQLEKSRLLSDRFSAERPKGSFSTLEIQRTEQGDSAMYLCASTAGWGSSYEQYFGPGTRLTVT.